This T cell receptor beta chain was sequenced in a study of T cell responses to AZD1222 COVID-19 vaccine. V lost 5 bases to trimming and J lost 4 bases, with 14 bases between them. This CDR3 region has 14 residues. Germline V gene data show CDR1 as SGHVS and CDR2 as FNYEAQ. This table comes from immunoSEQ multiplex PCR, and its TCRdb copy is limited to in-frame clones, with some not included. Counted here are 100,000 to 130,000 clones, about 92% occurring once; the ten biggest clones make up about 3%. The TCR comes from an adult in good health. The input for sequencing was peripheral blood, taken on day 0 of MenACWY control vaccination. The chain combines TRBV7-6 with TRBJ2-5; D gene ambiguous. CDR3 region: CASSPQTAGETQYF. The CDR3 nucleotides read TGTGCCAGCAGCCCCCAGACCGCTGGAGAGACCCAGTACTTC.